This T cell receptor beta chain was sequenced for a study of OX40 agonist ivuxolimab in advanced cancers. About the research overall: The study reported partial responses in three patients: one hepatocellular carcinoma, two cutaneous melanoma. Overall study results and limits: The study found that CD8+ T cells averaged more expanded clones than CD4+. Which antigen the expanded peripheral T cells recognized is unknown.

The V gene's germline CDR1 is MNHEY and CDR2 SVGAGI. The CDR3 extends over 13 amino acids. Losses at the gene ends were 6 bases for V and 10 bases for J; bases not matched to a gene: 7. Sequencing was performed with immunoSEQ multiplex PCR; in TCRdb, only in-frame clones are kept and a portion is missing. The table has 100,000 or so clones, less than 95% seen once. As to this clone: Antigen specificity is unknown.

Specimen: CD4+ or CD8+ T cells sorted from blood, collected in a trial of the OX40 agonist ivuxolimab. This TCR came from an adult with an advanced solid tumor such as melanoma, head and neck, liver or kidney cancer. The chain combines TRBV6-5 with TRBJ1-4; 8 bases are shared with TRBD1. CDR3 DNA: TGTGCCAGCAGCCTGACAGGGGAGGGAAAACTGTTTTTT. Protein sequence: CASSLTGEGKLFF.